This T cell receptor (beta chain) appears in the sequencing data of a study of OX40 agonist ivuxolimab in advanced cancers. Patients had blood sampled at baseline and again on cycle 4 day 1 and cycle 7 day 1. Sequencing was performed with immunoSEQ multiplex PCR; in TCRdb, only in-frame clones are kept and a portion is missing. The repertoire holds around 72,000 clones, about 88% seen once, with about an eighth in the top ten. V was cut by 3 bases and J by 7 bases, with 7 bases left in between. Germline V gene lookup returns CDR1 SGHKS and CDR2 YYEKEE (reference sequence). The CDR3 covers 11 residues. This clone was found once. Its specificity is unknown. Study results and caveats: The CD4+ and CD8+ T cells in the blood had expanded clonally by week 6 at 0.1 to 3.0 mg/kg. The work left the antigen specificity of expanded peripheral T cells undetermined.

The TCR originated in an adult with an advanced solid tumor such as melanoma, head and neck, liver or kidney cancer. The sequenced sample was CD4+ or CD8+ T cells sorted from blood, obtained in a trial of the OX40 agonist ivuxolimab. This rearrangement joins TRBV5-5 to TRBJ1-1; D remains ambiguous. The CDR3 sequence is CASSSPLEAFF. Here the CDR3 DNA reads TGTGCCAGCAGCTCCCCCCTTGAAGCTTTCTTT. Variable domain in full (rest from reference TRBV5-5 and TRBJ1-1): DAGVTQSPTHLIKTRGQQVTLRCSPISGHKSVSWYQQVLGQGPQFIFQYYEKEERGRGNFPDRFSARQFPNYSSELNVNALLLGDSALYLCASSSPLEAFFGQGTRLTVV.